This T cell receptor (beta chain) was sequenced during a study of spatial heterogeneity in lung cancer (dated by TCRdb to about 2019). Turning to the overall study: More beta-chain than alpha-chain transcripts were consistently detected, likely reflecting higher beta-chain transcript abundance. In tumor regions, TCR transcript counts showed a strong correlation with a T cell transcriptional module score derived from matched bulk RNA-seq. In the raw uncorrected reads, each unique combination of TCR and UMI appeared more than ten times on average. TCR alpha and beta repertoires were quantitatively compared across multiple tumor regions, matched nontumor lung and blood in non-small cell lung cancer. TCR repertoire features were related to nonsynonymous mutation counts determined by whole-exome sequencing of tumor tissue. Both alpha and beta chains were TCR-sequenced in a few hundred tumor regions, under 70 matched nontumor lung samples and 45 to 60 PBMC samples obtained at surgery. Results and caveats for the whole study, not just this receptor: Counts of ubiquitous and regional expanded TCRs were found to correlate with counts of ubiquitous and regional nonsynonymous mutations, respectively. TCR-seq coverage of tumor T cells was estimated to be only approximately 7% for alpha chains and more than 11% for beta chains. The tumor nonsynonymous mutation count correlated with the number of expanded intratumoral alpha and beta TCRs. Confirming at a functional level the hypothesis that regional TCRs recognize regional mutations was considered to require additional single-cell paired TCR alpha and beta sequencing.

The table lists this clonotype with many counts. This receptor's antigen is unknown. The record has no base qualities; no much larger clone is one base away. The CDR3 runs 17 residues from the cysteine to the phenylalanine. Only the CDR3 DNA is retained, 51 bases long and in frame from the first base. Trimmed from V: 2 bases; trimmed from J: 6 bases; junction bases lacking a gene match: 12. CDR1 and CDR2 are drawn from the germline V gene: LGHNA, YNFKEQ. Libraries were prepared through 5' RACE. TCRdb lists the instrument as NextSeq 500. To allow correction of PCR and sequencing errors, the TCR library protocol tagged every TCR cDNA molecule with a unique molecular identifier. Regarding the original processing steps: Decombinator tools were used for TCR identification, UMI-based error correction and CDR3 extraction. TCRs above a frequency of 2 per 1,000, corresponding to the top 1% of the tumor frequency distribution, were defined as expanded. Expanded tumor TCRs were classed as regional if statistically deemed absent (corrected P<0.05) from at least one tumor region, otherwise ubiquitous. Renyi diversity was computed with the R vegan package after each repertoire had been subsampled 100 times to 5,000 TCRs. CDR3 similarity networks were constructed using string-kernel similarity of amino acid triplets, with links drawn between CDR3s whose pairwise similarity was above 0.82. In TCRdb, the public reads were trimmed at Q25 with fastp and aligned with MiXCR, with productive beta chains retained. All rows with the same CDR3 protein become a single entry with the most common DNA and genes. What appears here as the V and J calls and clone size reflects TCRdb's work, not the paper's. The sample data list approximately 15,000 distinct CDR3 sequences, and about 4.4% of these were observed just once. The ten most abundant clones make up around 16% of the sample.

The intended sense of this specimen's time point label: sample taken at primary tumor resection. Donors were 72 patients with early-stage, untreated non-small cell lung cancer from the lung TRACERx cohort. TCR sequencing used whole RNA extracted from tumor and nontumor lung tissue, or from cryopreserved PBMC samples, without cell sorting. A patient was chosen for TCR sequencing only when enough RNA was available from at least two tumor regions. Before being selected, tumor and adjacent nontumor lung specimens were reviewed by a lung pathologist. This sequence was found in a female donor with early-stage non-small cell lung cancer. Sequencing was performed on lung tumor tissue, taken at surgery. The V gene is TRBV4-2 and the J gene is TRBJ2-3, with 9 bases matching TRBD2. The base sequence is TGTGCCAGCAGCCAACTCTCGGGCGGGGGGGCCGGTGATACGCAGTATTTT. Translated, it reads CASSQLSGGGAGDTQYF.